The TCR beta chain under discussion was sequenced for a study of chemoradiotherapy in HPV16-positive cancers. Profiling relied on immunoSEQ multiplex PCR, and the TCRdb table lists in-frame clones only, not all of them. The table shows fewer than 30,000 clones, with about nine tenths occurring only once. The CDR3 has 11 residues. Deletions cut 5 bases from V and 3 bases from J, with 5 bases between. CDR1 SGHAT and CDR2 FQNNGV come from the germline V gene. The sequence came from a human donor with HPV-associated anogenital cancer. The sample here was blood, taken from a patient who underwent chemoradiotherapy. The chain has TRBV11-2 and TRBJ2-7; D ambiguous. CDR3 coding DNA: TGTGCCAGCAGCGCTTACTACGAGCAGTACTTC. Translating gives CASSAYYEQYF.